This entry is about one T cell receptor beta chain. The data were obtained in a study of T cell changes during pregnancy in multiple sclerosis. Produced via immunoSEQ multiplex PCR; TCRdb's table is partial and in-frame only. The sample has about 36,000 clones; about 91% are singletons. Germline CDR1 is GTSNPN and CDR2 is SVGIG (reference sequence). There are 14 residues in the CDR3. V lost 0 bases to trimming and J lost 1 base, with 6 bases between them. This TCR was recovered from a female donor with multiple sclerosis, enrolled in a pregnancy study. The chain joins TRBV30 to TRBJ2-2, with D unresolved. The specimen comprised CD4+ T cells from peripheral blood mononuclear cells, sampled after pregnancy. The CDR3 DNA reads as TGTGCCTGGAGTGTAGTCAGGAACACCGGGGAGCTGTTTTTT. Its translation is CAWSVVRNTGELFF.